This entry features one T cell receptor beta chain sequence. Its target is not known. It was one heparinised blood draw, averaging around 110 mL, that each donor gave. The authors sorted CD4+ naive, central memory, regulatory and stem cell-like memory cells via CD45RO/CCR7/CD25/CD127/CD95/CD27. The data were taken from a study of beta chain features in type 1 diabetes. Study-wide results and caveats: The study found fewer insertions and more deletions at VDJ junctions in type 1 diabetes patients. TCRB CDR3 length was moderately but significantly reduced in all four CD4+ subsets of Type 1 diabetes patients.

The germline CDR1 and CDR2 sequences are MNHEY and SVGAGI. V was clipped by 6 bases and J by 3 bases, with 15 bases between them. The CDR3 is made up of 15 amino acids. The investigators reverse transcribed all of the isolated RNA, so they sequenced expressed TCRB transcripts. Profiling relied on immunoSEQ multiplex PCR, and the TCRdb table lists in-frame clones only, not all of them. The table includes 160,000 or so clones, roughly 9% detected once. The rearrangement joins TRBV6-5 to TRBJ1-5; perhaps TRBD1 as D (5 bases). This sequence originates from a woman between 25 and 40 years old with type 1 diabetes. The sequenced material came from central memory CD4+ T cells from blood. CDR3 in amino acids: CASRPLDRANQPQHF. The CDR3, as DNA: TGTGCCAGCAGACCCCTCGACAGAGCCAATCAGCCCCAGCATTTT.